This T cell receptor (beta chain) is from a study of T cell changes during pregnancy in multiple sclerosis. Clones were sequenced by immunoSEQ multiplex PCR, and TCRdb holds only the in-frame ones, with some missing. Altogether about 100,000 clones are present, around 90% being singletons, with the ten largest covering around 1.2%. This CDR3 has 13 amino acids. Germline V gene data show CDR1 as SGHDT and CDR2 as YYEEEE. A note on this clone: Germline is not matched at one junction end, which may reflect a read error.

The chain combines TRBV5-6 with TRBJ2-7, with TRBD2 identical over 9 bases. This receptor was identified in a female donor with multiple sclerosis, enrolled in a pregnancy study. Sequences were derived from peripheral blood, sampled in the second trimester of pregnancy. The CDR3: CASSLGAGGPLDF. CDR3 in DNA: TGTGCCAGCAGCTTGGGAGCGGGAGGTCCGTTGGACTTC.